The table lists the clone carrying this T cell receptor beta chain with a few counts. The record originates from a study of blood T cell repertoires in COVID-19. Germline CDR1 is SNHLY and CDR2 is FYNNEI. The length of the CDR3 is 16 residues. V gave up 0 bases and J gave up 0 bases, with 9 bases separating them. Study processing details: Counts of nucleated cells, estimated from reference gene primer amplification, were obtained. Sequencing was performed with immunoSEQ multiplex PCR; in TCRdb, only in-frame clones are kept and a portion is missing. That table gives V, J and clone size, and the DNA gave D and trimming. Among about 130,000 clones listed, around 85% were seen once.

The TCR sequence derives from a woman in her fifties or sixties with acute or convalescent COVID-19. Sequencing was done on a sample of peripheral blood. This chain connects TRBV2 to TRBJ1-3; unclear D gene. In nucleotides, the CDR3 is TGTGCCAGCAGTGAAGCGCGGTCCACCTCTGGAAACACCATATATTTT. This codes for CASSEARSTSGNTIYF. Drawing the rest from reference TRBV2 and TRBJ1-3, the complete variable domain is EPEVTQTPSHQVTQMGQEVILRCVPISNHLYFYWYRQILGQKVEFLVSFYNNEISEKSEIFDDQFSVERPDGSNFTLKIRSTKLEDSAMYFCASSEARSTSGNTIYFGEGSWLTVV.